Listed below are T cell receptor beta chains from one sample, sequenced in a study of Graves' ophthalmopathy and Graves' hyperthyroidism. TCRdb reanalysed the multiplex PCR reads using MiXCR and keeps one entry per CDR3 protein. This repertoire shows roughly 380,000 distinct CDR3 sequences, approximately 15% found once; its top ten account for around 6.6%. The sample taken for sequencing was peripheral blood. The receptor source for this set is a woman between 18 and 29 years old with stable Graves' hyperthyroidism. CDR3s include the opening cysteine and the closing phenylalanine or tryptophan. Fields, in order: clone size, D gene, V gene, J gene, CDR3 DNA, CDR3 protein. The D gene is left open where the match is weak. Size values are once, few and many counts, or a class for expanded clones, and some rows have none.

many	-	TRBV10-1	TRBJ1-2	TGCGCCAGCAGTGCCAGCAGGATCTATGGCTACACCTTC	CASSASRIYGYTF
many	-	TRBV7-9	TRBJ1-6	TGTGCCAGCAGCTTACCGGCACACTCACCCCTCCACTTT	CASSLPAHSPLHF
-	-	TRBV9	TRBJ1-2	TGTGCCAGCAGCGTAGGCCCGGGGAAGGGAGGCTACACCTTC	CASSVGPGKGGYTF
-	TRBD1	TRBV11-2	TRBJ2-5	TGTGCCAGCAGCTTAGGAAGACCGTTTGACAGGGTGCAATCAGAGACCCAGTACTTC	CASSLGRPFDRVQSETQYF
few	TRBD1	TRBV4-2	TRBJ2-7	TGTGCCAGCAGCCAAGTGGCCACCGGGACAGTCAACCACGAGCAGTACTTC	CASSQVATGTVNHEQYF
-	-	TRBV19	TRBJ1-1	TGTGCCAGTAGTCGCCGAGAGGGACCCAGTACTGAAGCTTTCTTT	CASSRREGPSTEAFF
many	-	TRBV20-1	TRBJ2-7	TGCAGTGCTGATGGGGGGAACGAGCAGTACTTC	CSADGGNEQYF
-	TRBD2	TRBV11-3	TRBJ2-7	TGTGCCAGCAGTCTGAGTGCGGGGGAGAGGGCCTACGAGCAGTACTTC	CASSLSAGERAYEQYF
-	-	TRBV2	TRBJ2-4	TGTGCCAGCCGGAATGTTCTAGCCAAAAACATTCAGTACTTC	CASRNVLAKNIQYF
many	TRBD1	TRBV11-2	TRBJ2-5	TGTGCCAGCAGTCACCGGACAGGGGGCCCGGAGACCCAGTACTTC	CASSHRTGGPETQYF
many	-	TRBV6-5	TRBJ2-2	TGTGCCAGCAGTTACGGGGGTGGGGGGTTCGACACCGGGGAGCTGTTTTTT	CASSYGGGGFDTGELFF
many	-	TRBV11-2	TRBJ1-1	TGTGCCAGCAGCTTAGGTGAGGGCTACACTGAAGCTTTCTTT	CASSLGEGYTEAFF
few	-	TRBV19	TRBJ1-6	TGTGCCAGTAGTATAGATCGGGGGGATAATTCACCCCTCCACTTT	CASSIDRGDNSPLHF
once	-	TRBV12-3/TRBV12-4	TRBJ2-5	TGTGCCAGCAGTCCCCCCTGGGAGCGGCAAGGGACCCAGTACTTC	CASSPPWERQGTQYF
many	TRBD1	TRBV6-1	TRBJ1-2	TGTGCCAGCAGTGAATCGGAGGGGGCAGGCTACCCCTTC	CASSESEGAGYPF
-	-	TRBV27	TRBJ2-5	TGTGCCAGCAGTTTATGGGCGGGGCCGGGGGAGACCCAGTACTTC	CASSLWAGPGETQYF
many	-	TRBV27	TRBJ1-6	TGTGCCAGCGCCCGGGGGGGAGGCGTTAATTCACCCCTCCACTTT	CASARGGGVNSPLHF
-	-	TRBV29-1	TRBJ1-1	TGCAGCGTTGACGGGCAGGGAGGGCCTGAAGCTTTCTTT	CSVDGQGGPEAFF
many	-	TRBV27	TRBJ1-2	TGTGCCAGCAGTCCAGGAAGGGGTGGCTACACCTTC	CASSPGRGGYTF
many	-	TRBV19	TRBJ1-2	TGTGCCAGTAGTATAACCGGGAGAGGCTATGGCTACACCTTC	CASSITGRGYGYTF
many	-	TRBV12-3/TRBV12-4	TRBJ2-5	TGTGCCAGCACAACTAGGGGAGTAAAGACCCAGTACTTC	CASTTRGVKTQYF
many	TRBD1	TRBV19	TRBJ1-2	TGTGCCAGTTCGGGACAGTACTATGGCTACACCTTC	CASSGQYYGYTF